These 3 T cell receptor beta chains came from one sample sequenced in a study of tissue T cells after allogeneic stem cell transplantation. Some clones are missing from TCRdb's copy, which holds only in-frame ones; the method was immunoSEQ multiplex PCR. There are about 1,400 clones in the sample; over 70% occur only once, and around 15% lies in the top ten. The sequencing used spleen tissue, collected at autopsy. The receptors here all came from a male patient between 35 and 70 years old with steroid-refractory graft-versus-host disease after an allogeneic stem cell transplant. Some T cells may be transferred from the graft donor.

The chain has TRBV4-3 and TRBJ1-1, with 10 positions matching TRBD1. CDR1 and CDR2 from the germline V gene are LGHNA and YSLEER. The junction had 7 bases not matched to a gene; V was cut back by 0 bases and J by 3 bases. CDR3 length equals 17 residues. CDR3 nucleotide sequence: TGCGCCAGCAGCCAAGATTTGGGGACAGGGGAGGACACTGAAGCTTTCTTT. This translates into CASSQDLGTGEDTEAFF.

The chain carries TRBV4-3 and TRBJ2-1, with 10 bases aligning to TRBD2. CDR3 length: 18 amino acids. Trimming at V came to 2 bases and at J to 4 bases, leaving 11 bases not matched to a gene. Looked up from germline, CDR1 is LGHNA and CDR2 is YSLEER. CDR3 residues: CASSQPSAGGAGYNEQFF. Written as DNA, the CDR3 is TGCGCCAGCAGCCAACCATCAGCGGGGGGGGCAGGGTACAATGAGCAGTTCTTC.

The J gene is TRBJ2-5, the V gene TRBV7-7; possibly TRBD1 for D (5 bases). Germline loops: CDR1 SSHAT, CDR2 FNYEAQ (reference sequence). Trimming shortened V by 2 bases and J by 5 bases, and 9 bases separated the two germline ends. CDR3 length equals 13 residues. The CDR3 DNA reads TGTGCCAGCAGCTTATGGTCAGGGGAGACCCAGTACTTC. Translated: CASSLWSGETQYF.